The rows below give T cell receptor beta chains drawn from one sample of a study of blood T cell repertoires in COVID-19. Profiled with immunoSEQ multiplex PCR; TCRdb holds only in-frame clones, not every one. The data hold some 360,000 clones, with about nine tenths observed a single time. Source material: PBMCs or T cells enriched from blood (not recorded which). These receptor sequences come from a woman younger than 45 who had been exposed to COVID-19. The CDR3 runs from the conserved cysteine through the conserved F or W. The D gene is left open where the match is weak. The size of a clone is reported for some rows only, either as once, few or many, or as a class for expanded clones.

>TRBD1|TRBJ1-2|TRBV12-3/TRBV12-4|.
CASTRDRSYGYTF
TGTGCCAGCACGAGGGACAGATCCTATGGCTACACCTTC
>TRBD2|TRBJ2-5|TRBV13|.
CASSPLAGAETQYF
TGTGCCAGCAGCCCGCTAGCGGGAGCTGAGACCCAGTACTTC
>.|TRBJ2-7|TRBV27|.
CASSSGLRTYEQYF
TGTGCCAGCAGCTCAGGATTACGTACCTACGAGCAGTACTTC
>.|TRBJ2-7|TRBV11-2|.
CASSLGALSYEQYF
TGTGCCAGCAGCTTAGGGGCCCTGAGCTACGAGCAGTACTTC
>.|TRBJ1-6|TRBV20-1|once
CSASPDFYQGLNSPLHF
TGCAGTGCTAGTCCTGATTTCTACCAGGGACTAAATTCACCCCTCCACTTT
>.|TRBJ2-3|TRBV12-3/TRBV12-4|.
CASSLAGDTQYF
TGTGCCAGCAGTTTAGCCGGGGATACGCAGTATTTT
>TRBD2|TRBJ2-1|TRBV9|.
CASSVSIEHSGSTEQFF
TGTGCCAGCAGCGTGTCCATTGAGCACAGCGGGAGCACTGAGCAGTTCTTC
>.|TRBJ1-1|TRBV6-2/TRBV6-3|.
CASSSYPTGLTNTEAFF
TGTGCCAGCAGCTCTTATCCGACAGGCCTTACCAACACTGAAGCTTTCTTT
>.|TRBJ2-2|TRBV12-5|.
CASGSPGHLYTGELFF
TGTGCTAGTGGGTCGCCGGGACACTTATACACCGGGGAGCTGTTTTTT
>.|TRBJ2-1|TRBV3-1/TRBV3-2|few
CASSQFAGGYNEQFF
TGTGCCAGCAGCCAATTCGCGGGCGGCTACAATGAGCAGTTCTTC
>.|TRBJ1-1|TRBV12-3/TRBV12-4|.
CASSFDRLGAFF
TGTGCCAGCAGTTTTGATAGACTAGGGGCTTTCTTT
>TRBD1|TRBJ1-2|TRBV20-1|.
CSAKTGRGYTF
TGCAGTGCAAAGACAGGGCGAGGCTACACCTTC
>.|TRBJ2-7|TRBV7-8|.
CASSLKSDVLMNEQYF
TGTGCCAGCAGCTTGAAGAGCGACGTCCTTATGAACGAGCAGTACTTC
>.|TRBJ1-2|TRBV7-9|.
CASRLSSVYGYTF
TGTGCCAGCAGGCTATCAAGTGTCTATGGCTACACCTTC
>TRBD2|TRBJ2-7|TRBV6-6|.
CATGGTSVYEQYF
TGTGCCACTGGTGGGACTAGCGTGTACGAGCAGTACTTC
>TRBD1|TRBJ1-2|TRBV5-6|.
CASKTTGEAGYTF
TGTGCCAGCAAGACGACAGGGGAGGCTGGCTACACCTTC
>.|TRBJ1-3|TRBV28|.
CASSFSGLSGNTIYF
TGTGCCAGCAGTTTCTCAGGGTTATCGGGAAACACCATATATTTT
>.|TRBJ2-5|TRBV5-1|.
CASSLTRDFPQTQYF
TGCGCCAGCAGCTTGACGCGGGACTTCCCACAGACCCAGTACTTC
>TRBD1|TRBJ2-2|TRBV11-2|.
CASSSSGGGHTGELFF
TGTGCCAGCAGCTCCTCAGGGGGTGGGCACACCGGGGAGCTGTTTTTT
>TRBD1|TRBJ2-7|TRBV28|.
CASSPPGQWTYEQYF
TGTGCCAGCAGTCCCCCGGGACAGTGGACCTACGAGCAGTACTTC
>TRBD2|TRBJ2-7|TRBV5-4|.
CASSTSGLIYEQYF
TGTGCCAGCAGTACTAGCGGACTCATTTACGAGCAGTACTTC
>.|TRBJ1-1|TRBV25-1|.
CASSQGALNTEAFF
TGTGCCAGCAGCCAAGGGGCGTTGAACACTGAAGCTTTCTTT
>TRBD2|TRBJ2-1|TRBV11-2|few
CASSLEGLAGENEQFF
TGTGCCAGCAGCTTAGAAGGACTAGCGGGAGAAAATGAGCAGTTCTTC
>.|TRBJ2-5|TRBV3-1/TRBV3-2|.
CASQEAETQYF
TGTGCCAGCCAGGAGGCAGAGACCCAGTACTTC
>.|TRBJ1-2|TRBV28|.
CASSLGGGLTSYGYTF
TGTGCCAGCAGTTTAGGCGGAGGGCTCACAAGTTATGGCTACACCTTC
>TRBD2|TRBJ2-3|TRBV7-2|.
CATSGTTDILADNQYF
TGTGCCACTTCCGGGACAACGGACATACTAGCGGACAACCAGTATTTT
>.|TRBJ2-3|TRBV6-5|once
CASCPGVTDTQYF
TGTGCCAGTTGTCCGGGAGTCACAGATACGCAGTATTTT
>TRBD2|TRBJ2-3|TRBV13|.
CASSSLAGVADTQYF
TGTGCCAGCAGCTCTCTTGCGGGAGTCGCAGATACGCAGTATTTT
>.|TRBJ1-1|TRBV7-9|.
CASSLVSGGTEAFF
TGTGCCAGCAGCTTAGTTTCGGGGGGCACTGAAGCTTTCTTT
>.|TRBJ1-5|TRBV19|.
CASKADSNQPQHF
TGTGCCAGTAAGGCGGATAGCAATCAGCCCCAGCATTTT
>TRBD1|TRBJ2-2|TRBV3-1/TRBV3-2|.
CASSQPGQANTGELFF
TGTGCCAGCAGCCAACCGGGACAGGCGAACACCGGGGAGCTGTTTTTT
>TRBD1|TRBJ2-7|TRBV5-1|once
CASSLDTGGNEQYF
TGCGCCAGCAGCTTGGACACAGGGGGCAACGAGCAGTACTTC
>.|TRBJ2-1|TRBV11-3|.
CASSLPAAIRSYNEQFF
TGTGCCAGCAGCCTCCCCGCGGCTATCCGCTCCTACAATGAGCAGTTCTTC
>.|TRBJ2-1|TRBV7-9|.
CASSPRVGRGNEQFF
TGTGCCAGCAGCCCCCGGGTGGGCAGGGGCAATGAGCAGTTCTTC
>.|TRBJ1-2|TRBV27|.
CASTPLGAGEFGGYTF
TGTGCCAGCACTCCCTTGGGGGCAGGGGAATTTGGTGGCTACACCTTC
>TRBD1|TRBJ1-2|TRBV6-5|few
CASSYGTGARGSGYTF
TGTGCCAGCAGTTATGGGACAGGCGCACGGGGTAGTGGCTACACCTTC
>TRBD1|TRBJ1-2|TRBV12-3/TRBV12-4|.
CASTHRGRTGYTF
TGTGCCAGCACTCACAGGGGTAGAACTGGCTACACCTTC
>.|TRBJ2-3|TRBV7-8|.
CASSLVRQSSTDTQYF
TGTGCCAGCAGCTTAGTTCGACAGTCGTCCACAGATACGCAGTATTTT
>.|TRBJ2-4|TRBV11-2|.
CASRGHSSAKNIQYF
TGTGCCAGCAGGGGTCACAGCTCAGCCAAAAACATTCAGTACTTC
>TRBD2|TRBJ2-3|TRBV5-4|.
CASSEALAGGPKRDTQYF
TGTGCCAGCAGCGAAGCTCTAGCGGGAGGGCCAAAGAGAGATACGCAGTATTTT
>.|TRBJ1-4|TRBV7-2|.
CASSSGTDRKNEKLFF
TGTGCCAGCAGCTCAGGTACAGACAGGAAAAATGAAAAACTGTTTTTT
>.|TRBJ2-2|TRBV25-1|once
CASSDPQGPRTGELFF
TGTGCCAGCAGTGATCCACAGGGCCCTAGGACCGGGGAGCTGTTTTTT
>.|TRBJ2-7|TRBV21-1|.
CASSKADYRQGCFSYEQYF
TGTGCCAGCAGCAAAGCGGACTATAGACAGGGTTGCTTTTCCTACGAGCAGTACTTC
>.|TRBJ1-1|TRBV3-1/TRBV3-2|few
CASSQATETEAFF
TGTGCCAGCAGCCAAGCGACAGAGACTGAAGCTTTCTTT
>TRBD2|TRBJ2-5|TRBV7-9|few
CASSLAVLAGGETQYF
TGTGCCAGCAGCTTAGCGGTACTAGCGGGAGGAGAGACCCAGTACTTC
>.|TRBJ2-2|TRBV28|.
CASSLFSMDTGELFF
TGTGCCAGCAGTTTGTTTAGCATGGACACCGGGGAGCTGTTTTTT
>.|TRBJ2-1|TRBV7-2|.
CASPRGSGLYNEQFF
TGTGCCAGCCCCCGTGGGAGCGGGTTGTACAATGAGCAGTTCTTC
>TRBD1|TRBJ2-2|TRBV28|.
CASTTLGQGRAGELFF
TGTGCCAGCACCACTCTAGGACAGGGAAGGGCCGGGGAGCTGTTTTTT
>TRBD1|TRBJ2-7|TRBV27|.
CASSPGQGGYEQYF
TGTGCCAGCAGCCCCGGACAGGGGGGCTACGAGCAGTACTTC
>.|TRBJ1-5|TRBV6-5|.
CASSYSSGGNQPQHF
TGTGCCAGCAGTTACTCGTCAGGGGGCAATCAGCCCCAGCATTTT
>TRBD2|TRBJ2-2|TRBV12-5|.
CASGIGRVHWGGELFF
TGTGCTAGTGGTATAGGGAGGGTACACTGGGGCGGGGAGCTGTTTTTT
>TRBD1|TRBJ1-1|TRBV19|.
CASSPAPGQGGKIGTEAFF
TGTGCCAGTAGTCCCGCCCCGGGACAGGGGGGAAAGATTGGCACTGAAGCTTTCTTT
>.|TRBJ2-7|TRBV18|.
CASSRYAGALGEQYF
TGTGCCAGCTCACGATACGCAGGGGCTTTGGGCGAGCAGTACTTC
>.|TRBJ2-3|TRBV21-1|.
CASSTLVRTSGPDTQYF
TGTGCCAGCAGCACCCTAGTGAGGACTAGTGGGCCAGATACGCAGTATTTT
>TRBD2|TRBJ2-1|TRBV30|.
CAWNPGLASYNEQFF
TGTGCCTGGAACCCGGGACTAGCGTCCTACAATGAGCAGTTCTTC
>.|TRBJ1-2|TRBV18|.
CASSAGQIYGYTF
TGTGCCAGCTCAGCCGGACAGATATATGGCTACACCTTC
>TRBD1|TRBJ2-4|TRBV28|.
CANHPGGAGNIQYF
TGTGCCAACCACCCAGGGGGCGCGGGAAACATTCAGTACTTC
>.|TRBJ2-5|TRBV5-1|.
CASREGFVETQYF
TGCGCCAGCAGGGAGGGGTTCGTTGAGACCCAGTACTTC